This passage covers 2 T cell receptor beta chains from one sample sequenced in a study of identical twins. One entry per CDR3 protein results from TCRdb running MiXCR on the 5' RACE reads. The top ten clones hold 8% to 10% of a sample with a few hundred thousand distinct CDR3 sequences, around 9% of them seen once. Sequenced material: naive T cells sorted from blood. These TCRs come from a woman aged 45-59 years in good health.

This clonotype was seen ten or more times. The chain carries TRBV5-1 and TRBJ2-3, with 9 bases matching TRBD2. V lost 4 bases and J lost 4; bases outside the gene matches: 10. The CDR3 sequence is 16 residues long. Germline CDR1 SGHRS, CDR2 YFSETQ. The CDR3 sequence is CASSLNLAGVSDTQYF. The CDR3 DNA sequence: TGCGCCAGCAGCCTTAATTTAGCGGGAGTGTCAGATACGCAGTATTTT.

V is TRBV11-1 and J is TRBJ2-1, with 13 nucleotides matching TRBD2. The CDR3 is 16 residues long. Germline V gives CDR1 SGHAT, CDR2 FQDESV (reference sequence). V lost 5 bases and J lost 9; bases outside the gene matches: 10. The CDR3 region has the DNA TGTGCCAGCAGCCTTTTGACTAGCGGGAGGTTCGTTGAGCAGTTCTTC. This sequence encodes CASSLLTSGRFVEQFF.